The entry below describes one TCR beta chain. The data were produced by immunoSEQ multiplex PCR, yet TCRdb's version contains in-frame clones alone and is incomplete. This sample carries approximately 150,000 clones, approximately 84% of them seen once, and the ten largest clones take about 4.5%. The data were obtained in a study of cytotoxic CD8 clonotypes in ibrutinib-treated CLL. Germline loops: CDR1 SGHTA, CDR2 FQGTGA. The CDR3 totals 15 residues. The junction had 7 bases not matched to a gene; V was cut back by 5 bases and J by 1 base. The sample consisted of PBMCs, taken after 24 months of ibrutinib treatment. The chain carries TRBV7-3 and TRBJ1-1; 7 bases are shared with TRBD1. The receptor comes from a human donor with chronic lymphocytic leukemia. In nucleotides, the CDR3 is TGTGCCAGCAGCGTGCGGAGGGGGCGGAACACTGAAGCTTTCTTT. Amino acid sequence: CASSVRRGRNTEAFF.